These 20 T cell receptor beta chains share one sample of origin, sequenced in a study of cytomegalovirus exposure and HLA in healthy donors. 60 Vbeta and 13 Jbeta primers were used in PCR. Assay: immunoSEQ multiplex PCR; the TCRdb copy retains only in-frame clones and omits some. The data contain 140,000 or so clones, 80% of them singletons. The material sequenced was PBMCs. The receptors were sampled from a middle-aged man in good health and CMV-seronegative.

This clone was detected a few times. The V call is TRBV4-3, the J call TRBJ1-2, with D possibly TRBD1 on 5 matching bases. From germline, CDR1 is LGHNA and CDR2 YSLEER. The CDR3 runs 16 residues. V gave up 0 bases and J gave up 2 bases, with 13 bases separating them. The CDR3 sequence is CASSQDSSGGNYGYTF. CDR3 DNA sequence: TGCGCCAGCAGCCAAGATAGTTCTGGGGGGAACTATGGCTACACCTTC.

This chain uses TRBV15 with TRBJ2-1; TRBD2 aligns across 7 bases. The CDR3 consists of 14 residues. The germline CDR1 and CDR2 sequences are LNHNV and YYDKDF (reference sequence). V gave up 5 bases and J gave up 5 bases; unmatched junction bases: 6. The CDR3, as DNA: TGTGCCACCAGCTCCTGGGGGGGGAACAATGAGCAGTTCTTC. Translation: CATSSWGGNNEQFF.

The chain couples TRBV27 to TRBJ1-5; 8 positions match TRBD1. V trimming: 6 bases; J trimming: 3 bases; junction bases outside the gene matches: 7. Germline CDR1 is MNHEY and CDR2 is SMNVEV (reference sequence). The CDR3 is 15 residues long. CDR3 in amino acids: CASSRGTGSNQPQHF. CDR3 sequence (DNA): TGTGCCAGCAGCCGGGGGACAGGCTCCAATCAGCCCCAGCATTTT.

This rearrangement joins TRBV7-9 to TRBJ2-7, with no clear D. The CDR3 has 11 amino acids. The V gene lost 3 bases and the J gene lost 6 bases, with 6 bases spanning the gap. CDR1 and CDR2 from the germline V gene are SEHNR and FQNEAQ (reference sequence). Written as DNA, the CDR3 is TGTGCCAGCAGCTTGACTGGCGAGCAGTACTTC. This codes for CASSLTGEQYF.

V and J are TRBV5-1 and TRBJ2-7; 7 nucleotides agree with TRBD1. This CDR3 is built from 14 residues. Trimming removed 0 bases from V and 6 bases from J; junction bases left unmatched: 6. Germline V gives CDR1 SGHRS, CDR2 YFSETQ. Here the CDR3 reads CASSLELGGAEQYF. In nucleotides, the CDR3 is TGCGCCAGCAGCTTGGAGTTAGGGGGCGCCGAGCAGTACTTC.

The rearrangement joins TRBV6-1 to TRBJ2-7, with D possibly being TRBD1 (5 bases). Trimming pared 6 bases from V and 2 bases from J, leaving 14 bases between. CDR3 size: 14 residues. CDR1 is MNHNS, CDR2 SASEGT, per germline. CDR3 in amino acids: CASRGKGPTYEQYF. The CDR3 DNA reads TGTGCCAGCAGGGGTAAGGGGCCGACCTACGAGCAGTACTTC.

V is TRBV5-5 and J is TRBJ2-3; the match to TRBD2 covers 11 bases. Trimming cost V 4 bases and J 5 bases; bases outside gene matches: 9. Looked up from germline, CDR1 is SGHKS and CDR2 is YYEKEE (reference sequence). This CDR3 has 16 amino acids. The CDR3 DNA reads TGTGCCAGCAGCCCGTCCATAGCGGGGGGGCAAGATACGCAGTATTTT. This encodes CASSPSIAGGQDTQYF.

CDR3 nucleotide sequence: TGCGCCAGCAGCTTAGGGACAGGGATGGGGGAGACCCAGTACTTC. Translating it yields CASSLGTGMGETQYF. This chain connects TRBV5-1 to TRBJ2-5, with 9 bases lining up with TRBD1. The CDR3 length is 15 residues. The V gene's germline CDR1 is SGHRS and CDR2 YFSETQ. Trimming took 2 bases from V and 5 from J; bases not matched to a gene: 7.

V gene TRBV29-1 combines with J gene TRBJ2-6, with 11 bases aligning to TRBD1. Germline loops: CDR1 SQVTM, CDR2 ANQGSEA. The trim removed 6 bases at V and 4 bases at J, leaving 17 bases unmatched. The CDR3 extends over 19 amino acids. The CDR3 protein is CSVTGGPGQGAVGANVLTF. In nucleotides, the CDR3 is TGCAGCGTGACGGGGGGGCCAGGACAGGGGGCGGTAGGGGCCAACGTCCTGACTTTC.

In its sample, this clone was seen a few times. The chain has TRBV5-1 and TRBJ2-2; the match to TRBD2 covers 14 bases. V shed 6 bases and J 6 bases; nucleotides not matched to a gene: 16. This CDR3 comprises 19 residues. Looked up from germline, CDR1 is SGHRS and CDR2 is YFSETQ. This CDR3 reads CASTPWVTSGGAVSGELFF. CDR3 nucleotides: TGCGCCAGCACCCCCTGGGTGACTAGCGGGGGGGCCGTATCCGGGGAGCTGTTTTTT.

In nucleotides, the CDR3 is TGTGCCAGCAGCCACGGTAGCGGGGTCTACGAGCAGTACTTC. Translation gives CASSHGSGVYEQYF. This chain joins TRBV14 and TRBJ2-7, with TRBD2 matching over 8 bases. This CDR3 spans 14 amino acids. J was trimmed by 3 bases and V by 3 bases; bases with no gene match: 4. The germline V gene has CDR1 SGHDN and CDR2 FVKESK.

The gene calls are TRBV11-2 and TRBJ2-1; TRBD1 aligns across 11 bases. After removal of 0 bases from V and 4 bases from J, the junction contained 8 bases not matched to a gene. Germline V lookup: CDR1 SGHAT, CDR2 FQNNGV. CDR3 length: 18 residues. In nucleotides, the CDR3 is TGTGCCAGCAGCTTAGATCGAGGGACAGGGGGTATATACAATGAGCAGTTCTTC. Its translation is CASSLDRGTGGIYNEQFF.

A note on this clone: This sample includes further DNA sequences coding for the same CDR3. The V and J genes are TRBV28 and TRBJ2-3, with D maybe TRBD2 (6 bases). Germline CDR1 is MDHEN and CDR2 is SYDVKM. This CDR3 has 12 residues. Trimming took 3 bases from V and 8 from J, leaving 9 bases between them. CDR3 amino acids: CASSFRGGTQYF. The DNA for the CDR3 is TGTGCCAGCAGTTTCCGGGGAGGTACGCAGTATTTT.

The chain has TRBV25-1 and TRBJ2-7; TRBD1 aligns across 9 bases. CDR3 size: 16 residues. The J segment lost 4 bases and the V segment lost 1 base, leaving 8 bases of the junction unmatched. In germline, CDR1 is MGHDK, CDR2 SYGVNS. The CDR3 loop is CASSEWGTGIRYEQYF. DNA for the CDR3: TGTGCCAGCAGTGAATGGGGGACAGGGATCCGGTACGAGCAGTACTTC.

V and J are TRBV5-1 and TRBJ2-3; tentative D call: TRBD1 (7 bases). The CDR3 loop spans 14 amino acids. Germline V CDR1 and CDR2: SGHRS, YFSETQ. The ends were cut back, 4 bases at V and 5 bases at J, with 14 bases in the middle. CDR3 in DNA: TGCGCCAGCAGCCCGCGGCAGGGGGGAGATACGCAGTATTTT. This codes for CASSPRQGGDTQYF.

The genes are TRBV5-1 and TRBJ2-2; 9 bases line up with TRBD1. V gave up 0 bases and J gave up 4 bases; unmatched junction bases: 1. The CDR3 extends over 15 amino acids. Germline lookup yields CDR1 SGHRS and CDR2 YFSETQ. The CDR3, as DNA: TGCGCCAGCAGCTTGGGGACAGGGGTCACCGGGGAGCTGTTTTTT. Its translation is CASSLGTGVTGELFF.

This chain links TRBV30 with TRBJ1-1, with D hard to call. CDR1 GTSNPN and CDR2 SVGIG come from the germline V gene (reference sequence). V lost 1 base, J lost 4 bases, and 4 bases lay in between. The CDR3 is 11 amino acids. The CDR3 region is CAWSDRTEAFF. CDR3 DNA: TGTGCCTGGAGTGATCGCACTGAAGCTTTCTTT.

The rearrangement links TRBV29-1 to TRBJ1-1; TRBD1 might be the D (5 bases). The V and J ends lost 6 bases and 1 base respectively, with 15 bases between them. This CDR3 has 14 amino acids. Looked up from germline, CDR1 is SQVTM and CDR2 is ANQGSEA. CDR3 region: CSVETRTGNTEAFF. CDR3 coding DNA: TGCAGCGTGGAGACTAGAACAGGGAACACTGAAGCTTTCTTT.

The genes are TRBV30 and TRBJ1-5; no clear D. Trimming cost V 4 bases and J 2 bases, with 15 bases left between them. Per germline, CDR1 GTSNPN and CDR2 SVGIG (reference sequence). The CDR3 covers 15 residues. The CDR3 region is CAWNIEGDGNQPQHF. The CDR3 DNA reads TGTGCCTGGAATATAGAGGGTGACGGCAATCAGCCCCAGCATTTT.

The J gene is TRBJ2-1, the V gene TRBV7-9; perhaps TRBD1 as D (5 bases). V lost 5 bases, J lost 7 bases, and 12 bases lay in between. Germline CDR1 is SEHNR and CDR2 is FQNEAQ (reference sequence). The CDR3 covers 13 residues. The CDR3, as DNA: TGTGCCAGCAGCGTGGACACCCCTAATGAGCAGTTCTTC. It is translated as CASSVDTPNEQFF.